This TCR beta chain was recovered during a study of CD8 T cells in Susac syndrome. CDR3 length: 14 amino acids. Trimming took off 2 bases at V and 7 bases at J, with 13 bases between the two ends. Per the germline V gene, CDR1 is SGDLS and CDR2 is YYNGEE. About 0.5 to 1 ug RNA was reverse transcribed with random hexamers. TCRdb reprocessed the immunoSEQ multiplex PCR reads via MiXCR and lists one record per CDR3 protein. The table has about 300,000 distinct CDR3 sequences, 92% seen once. This chain connects TRBV9 to TRBJ1-5; TRBD1 might be the D (6 bases). The material sequenced was CD4+ T cells from PBMCs. The sequence derives from a human donor with multiple sclerosis. In nucleotides, the CDR3 is TGTGCCAGCAGCGTGGGGAAGGGGGGGCAGCCCCAGCATTTT. It encodes CASSVGKGGQPQHF.